The T cell receptor (beta chain) described here comes from a study of breast tumors, draining lymph nodes, adjacent tissues. This clonotype was observed many times. TCRdb recomputed calls from the multiplex PCR reads with MiXCR, one row per CDR3 protein. This sample carries about 130,000 distinct CDR3 sequences, 20% to 25% of them seen once, and the ten largest clones take 2% to 2.5%. Breast cancer patients provided tissue from their axillary draining lymph nodes. The junction had 9 bases not matched to a gene; V was cut back by 0 bases and J by 8 bases. The CDR3 consists of 14 residues. Germline V lookup: CDR1 DFQATT, CDR2 SNEGSKA (reference sequence).

The chain couples TRBV20-1 to TRBJ2-7, with TRBD1 matching over 8 bases. The sample consisted of axillary lymph node tissue. This receptor was identified in a female donor with breast cancer. Some clones in this sample may be carry-over from other donors' samples. The CDR3 DNA reads as TGCAGTGCTAGAGACCGGGACAGGCCTACGAAGCAGTACTTC. Protein: CSARDRDRPTKQYF.